This T cell receptor (beta chain) appears in the sequencing data of a study of blood T cells in healthy people across ages. The CDR3 has 13 amino acids. Germline CDR1 and CDR2: DFQATT and SNEGSKA (reference sequence). With regard to this clonotype: The junction and the germline gene differ at one end; a read error may be behind it.

A second PCR, run for roughly 7 to 12 cycles, used a sample-barcoded 5' primer plus a J-beta primer mix. TCRdb passed the 5' RACE reads through MiXCR, listing each CDR3 protein once. The repertoire holds some 900,000 distinct CDR3 sequences, more than 25% seen once, with roughly 17% in the top ten. This chain links TRBV20-1 with TRBJ2-1, with 8 bases that match TRBD2. The TCR originated in a woman of 80 years or more in good health. Sequencing input: blood. The CDR3 nucleotides read TGCAGCGCTACCCCGGGACTAGAGTATGAGCAGTTCTTC. It codes for CSATPGLEYEQFF.